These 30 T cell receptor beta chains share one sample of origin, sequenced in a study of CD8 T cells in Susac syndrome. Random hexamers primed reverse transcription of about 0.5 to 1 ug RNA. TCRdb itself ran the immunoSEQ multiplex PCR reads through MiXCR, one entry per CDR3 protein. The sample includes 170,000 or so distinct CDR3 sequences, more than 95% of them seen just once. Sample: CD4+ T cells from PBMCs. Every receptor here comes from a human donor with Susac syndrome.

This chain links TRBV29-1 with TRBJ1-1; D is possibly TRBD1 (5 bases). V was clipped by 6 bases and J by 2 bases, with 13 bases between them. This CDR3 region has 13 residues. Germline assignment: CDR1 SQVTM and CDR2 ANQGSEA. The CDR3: CSVRTGLNTEAFF. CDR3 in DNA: TGCAGCGTCCGCACAGGACTAAACACTGAAGCTTTCTTT. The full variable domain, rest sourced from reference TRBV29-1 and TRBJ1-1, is SAVISQKPSRDICQRGTSLTIQCQVDSQVTMMFWYRQQPGQSLTLIATANQGSEATYESGFVIDKFPISRPNLTFSTLTVSNMSPEDSSIYLCSVRTGLNTEAFFGQGTRLTVV.

The CDR3 nucleotides read TGTGCCAGCAGCTTAGGAGGAGCGGCGGGAGGCCAAGAGACCCAGTACTTC. It specifies CASSLGGAAGGQETQYF. V gene TRBV7-2 combines with J gene TRBJ2-5, with 8 bases identical to TRBD2. The germline V gene encodes CDR1 SGHTA and CDR2 FQGNSA. The CDR3 runs to 17 residues. The V gene end was trimmed by 1 base and the J gene end by 1 base; junction bases not matched to a gene: 8. Variable domain in full (rest from reference TRBV7-2 and TRBJ2-5): GAGVSQSPSNKVTEKGKDVELRCDPISGHTALYWYRQSLGQGLEFLIYFQGNSAPDKSGLPSDRFSAERTGGSVSTLTIQRTQQEDSAVYLCASSLGGAAGGQETQYFGPGTRLLVL.

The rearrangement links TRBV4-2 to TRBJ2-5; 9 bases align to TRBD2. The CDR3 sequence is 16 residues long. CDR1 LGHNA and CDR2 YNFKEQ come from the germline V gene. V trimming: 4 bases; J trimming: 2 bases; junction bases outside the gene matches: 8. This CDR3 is CASSLSTSGNQETQYF. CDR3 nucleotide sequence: TGTGCCAGCAGCCTCTCGACTAGCGGAAATCAAGAGACCCAGTACTTC.

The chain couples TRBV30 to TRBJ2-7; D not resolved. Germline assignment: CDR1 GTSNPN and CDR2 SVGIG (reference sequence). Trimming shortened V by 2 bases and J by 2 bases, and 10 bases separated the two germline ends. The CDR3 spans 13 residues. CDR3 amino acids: CAWSSWVTYEQYF. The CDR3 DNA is TGTGCCTGGAGTAGTTGGGTGACCTACGAGCAGTACTTC.

The CDR3 region has the DNA TGTGCCAGCAGTCTGGGGACTAGCTATGAGCAGTTCTTC. It encodes CASSLGTSYEQFF. The V and J genes are TRBV6-2 or TRBV6-3 and TRBJ2-1; 9 bases line up with TRBD2. The length of the CDR3 is 13 residues. CDR1 and CDR2 from the germline V gene are MNHEY and SVGEGT. Trimming removed 5 bases from V and 8 bases from J; junction bases left unmatched: 4.

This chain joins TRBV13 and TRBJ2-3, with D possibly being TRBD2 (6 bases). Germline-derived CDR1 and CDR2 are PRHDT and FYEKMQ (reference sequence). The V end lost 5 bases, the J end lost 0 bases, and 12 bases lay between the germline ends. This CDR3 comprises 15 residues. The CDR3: CASSAGTASTDTQYF. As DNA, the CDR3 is TGTGCCAGCAGCGCCGGGACTGCTAGCACAGATACGCAGTATTTT.

In DNA, the CDR3 is TGTGCCAGCAGCTTAACGGCAGCATCCAATGAGCAGTTCTTC. It is translated as CASSLTAASNEQFF. The V gene is TRBV7-3, the J gene TRBJ2-1; unclear D gene. Germline V CDR1 and CDR2: SGHTA, FQGTGA. The CDR3 runs to 14 residues. Between the trimmed V and J ends, which lost 0 bases and 6 bases, there was a span of 9 bases.

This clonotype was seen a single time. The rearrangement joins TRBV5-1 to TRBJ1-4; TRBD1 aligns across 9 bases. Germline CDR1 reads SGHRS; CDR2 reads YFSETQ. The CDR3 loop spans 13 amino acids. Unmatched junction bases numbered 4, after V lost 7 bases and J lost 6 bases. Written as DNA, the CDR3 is TGCGCCAGCCGGGACAGGGCGGATGAAAAACTGTTTTTT. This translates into CASRDRADEKLFF. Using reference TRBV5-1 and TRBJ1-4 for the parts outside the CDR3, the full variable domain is KAGVTQTPRYLIKTRGQQVTLSCSPISGHRSVSWYQQTPGQGLQFLFEYFSETQRNKGNFPGRFSGRQFSNSRSEMNVSTLELGDSALYLCASRDRADEKLFFGSGTQLSVL.

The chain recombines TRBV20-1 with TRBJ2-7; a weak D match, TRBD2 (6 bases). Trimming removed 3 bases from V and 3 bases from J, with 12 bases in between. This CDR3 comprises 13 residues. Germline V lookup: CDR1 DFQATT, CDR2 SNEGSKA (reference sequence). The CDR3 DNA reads TGCAGTGCTAGTATCGCTAGCGTCTACGAGCAGTACTTC. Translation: CSASIASVYEQYF.

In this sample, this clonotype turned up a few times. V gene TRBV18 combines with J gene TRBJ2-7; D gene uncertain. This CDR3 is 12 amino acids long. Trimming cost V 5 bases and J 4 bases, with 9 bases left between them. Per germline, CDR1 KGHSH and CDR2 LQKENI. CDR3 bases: TGTGCCAGCTCAGGCGAAGGATACGAGCAGTACGTC. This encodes CASSGEGYEQYV.

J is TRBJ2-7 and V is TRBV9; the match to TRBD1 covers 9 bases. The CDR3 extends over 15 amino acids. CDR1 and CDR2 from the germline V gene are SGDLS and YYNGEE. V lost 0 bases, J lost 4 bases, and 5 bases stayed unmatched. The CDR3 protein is CASSVATGGAYEQYF. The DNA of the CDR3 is TGTGCCAGCAGCGTAGCTACAGGGGGCGCGTACGAGCAGTACTTC.

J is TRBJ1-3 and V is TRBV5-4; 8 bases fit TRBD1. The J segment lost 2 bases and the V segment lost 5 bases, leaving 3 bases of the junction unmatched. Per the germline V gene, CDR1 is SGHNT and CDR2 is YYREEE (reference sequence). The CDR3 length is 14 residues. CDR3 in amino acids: CASSLQGAGNTIYF. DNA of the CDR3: TGTGCCAGCAGTTTACAGGGGGCTGGAAACACCATATATTTT.

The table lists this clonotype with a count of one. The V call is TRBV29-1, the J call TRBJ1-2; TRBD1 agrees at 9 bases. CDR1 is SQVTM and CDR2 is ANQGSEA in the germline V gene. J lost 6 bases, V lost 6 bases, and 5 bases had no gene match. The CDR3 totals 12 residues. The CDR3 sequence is CSVVQGAHGYTF. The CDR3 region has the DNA TGCAGCGTGGTACAGGGGGCCCATGGCTACACCTTC.

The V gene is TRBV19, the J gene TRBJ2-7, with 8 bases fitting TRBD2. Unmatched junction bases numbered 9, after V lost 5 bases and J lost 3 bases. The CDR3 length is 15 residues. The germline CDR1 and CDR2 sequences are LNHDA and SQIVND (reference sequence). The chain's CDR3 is CASSGGGGPNYEQYV. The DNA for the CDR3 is TGTGCCAGTAGTGGAGGCGGGGGGCCAAACTACGAGCAGTACGTC.

CDR3 residues: CASSVGGRGNEQFF. CDR3 coding DNA: TGTGCCAGCAGCGTAGGGGGGAGAGGCAATGAGCAGTTCTTC. This chain links TRBV9 with TRBJ2-1; D tentatively reads TRBD1 or TRBD2 (5 bases each). The germline V and J ends were trimmed by 0 bases and 6 bases, with 10 bases remaining between them. The germline gives CDR1 SGDLS, CDR2 YYNGEE. This CDR3 region has 14 residues.

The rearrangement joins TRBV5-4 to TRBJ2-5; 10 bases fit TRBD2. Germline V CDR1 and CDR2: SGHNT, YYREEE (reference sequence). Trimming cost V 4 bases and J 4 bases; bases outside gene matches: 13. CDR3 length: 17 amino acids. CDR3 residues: CASSIPAGAGGGETQYF. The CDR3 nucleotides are TGTGCCAGCAGCATCCCAGCGGGAGCGGGAGGGGGAGAGACCCAGTACTTC.

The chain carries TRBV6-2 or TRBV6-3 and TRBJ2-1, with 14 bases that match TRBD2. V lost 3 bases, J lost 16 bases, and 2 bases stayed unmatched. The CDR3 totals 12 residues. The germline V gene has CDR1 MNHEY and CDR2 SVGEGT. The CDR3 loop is CASSYGTSGSFF. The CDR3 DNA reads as TGTGCCAGCAGTTATGGGACTAGCGGGAGCTTCTTC.

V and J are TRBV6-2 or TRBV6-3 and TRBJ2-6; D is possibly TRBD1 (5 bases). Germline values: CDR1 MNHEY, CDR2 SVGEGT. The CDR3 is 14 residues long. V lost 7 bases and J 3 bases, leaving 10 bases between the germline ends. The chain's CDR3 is CASIRGNGANVLTF. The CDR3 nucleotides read TGTGCCAGCATTAGGGGAAATGGGGCCAACGTCCTGACTTTC.

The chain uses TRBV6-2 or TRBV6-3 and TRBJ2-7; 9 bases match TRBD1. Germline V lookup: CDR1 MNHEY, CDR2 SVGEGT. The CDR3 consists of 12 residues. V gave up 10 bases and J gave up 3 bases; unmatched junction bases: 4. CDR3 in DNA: TGTGCCACCGGACAGGGGATCTACGAGCAGTACGTC. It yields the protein CATGQGIYEQYV.

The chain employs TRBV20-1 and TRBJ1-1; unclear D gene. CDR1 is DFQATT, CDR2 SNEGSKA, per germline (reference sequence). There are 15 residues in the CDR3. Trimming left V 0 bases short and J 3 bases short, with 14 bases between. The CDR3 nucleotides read TGCAGTGCTAGAGATTACTCAAGGACGTACACTGAAGCTTTCTTT. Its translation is CSARDYSRTYTEAFF.

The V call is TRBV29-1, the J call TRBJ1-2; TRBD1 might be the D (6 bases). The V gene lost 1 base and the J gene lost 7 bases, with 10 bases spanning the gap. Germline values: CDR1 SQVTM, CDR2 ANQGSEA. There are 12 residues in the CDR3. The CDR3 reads CSVEGTVSGYTF. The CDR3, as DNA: TGCAGCGTTGAAGGGACAGTCTCTGGCTACACCTTC.

The CDR3 is CASSRRGSRAYNEQFF. CDR3 bases: TGTGCCAGCAGCCGAAGGGGGTCTCGCGCCTACAATGAGCAGTTCTTC. V is TRBV3-1 and J is TRBJ2-1, with D perhaps matching TRBD1 (6 bases). Germline V gene sequence: CDR1 LGHDT, CDR2 YNNKEL (reference sequence). V shed 4 bases and J shed 2 bases, with 15 bases lying between them. The CDR3 length is 16 residues.

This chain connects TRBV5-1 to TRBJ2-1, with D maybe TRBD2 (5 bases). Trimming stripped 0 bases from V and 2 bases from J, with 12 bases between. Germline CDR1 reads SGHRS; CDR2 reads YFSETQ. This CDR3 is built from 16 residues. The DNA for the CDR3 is TGCGCCAGCAGCTTGGAGTGGGGAGCTACCTACAATGAGCAGTTCTTC. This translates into CASSLEWGATYNEQFF.

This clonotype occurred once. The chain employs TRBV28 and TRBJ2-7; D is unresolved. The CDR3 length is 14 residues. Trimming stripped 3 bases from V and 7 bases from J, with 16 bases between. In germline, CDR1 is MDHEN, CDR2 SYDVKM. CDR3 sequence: CASSLGVTLLEQYF. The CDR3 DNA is TGTGCCAGCAGTTTGGGTGTAACACTGTTAGAGCAGTACTTC.

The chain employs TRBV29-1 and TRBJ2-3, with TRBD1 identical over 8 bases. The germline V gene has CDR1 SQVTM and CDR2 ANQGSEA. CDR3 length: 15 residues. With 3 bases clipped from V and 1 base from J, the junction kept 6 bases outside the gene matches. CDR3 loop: CSVDDRGLGTDTQYF. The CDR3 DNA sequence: TGCAGCGTTGATGACAGGGGTTTAGGCACAGATACGCAGTATTTT.

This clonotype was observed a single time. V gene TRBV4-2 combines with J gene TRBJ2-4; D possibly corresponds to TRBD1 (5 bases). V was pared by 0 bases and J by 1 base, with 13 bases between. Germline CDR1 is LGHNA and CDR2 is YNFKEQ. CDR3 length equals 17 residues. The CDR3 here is CASSQDSGMRAKNIQYF. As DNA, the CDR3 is TGTGCCAGCAGCCAAGATTCAGGGATGAGGGCCAAAAACATTCAGTACTTC.

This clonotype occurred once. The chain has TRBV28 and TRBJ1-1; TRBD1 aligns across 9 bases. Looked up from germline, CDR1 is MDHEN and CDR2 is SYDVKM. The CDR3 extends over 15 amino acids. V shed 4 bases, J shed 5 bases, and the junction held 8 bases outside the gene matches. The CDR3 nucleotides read TGTGCCAGCAGTTCCTCGGGACAGGGCTCGACTGAAGCTTTCTTT. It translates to CASSSSGQGSTEAFF.

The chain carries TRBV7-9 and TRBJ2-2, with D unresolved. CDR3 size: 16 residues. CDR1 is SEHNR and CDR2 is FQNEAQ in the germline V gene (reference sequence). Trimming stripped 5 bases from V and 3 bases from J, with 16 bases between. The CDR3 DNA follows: TGTGCCAGCAGCCCCGGTCGGCAGCCCTACACCGGGGAGCTGTTTTTT. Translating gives CASSPGRQPYTGELFF.

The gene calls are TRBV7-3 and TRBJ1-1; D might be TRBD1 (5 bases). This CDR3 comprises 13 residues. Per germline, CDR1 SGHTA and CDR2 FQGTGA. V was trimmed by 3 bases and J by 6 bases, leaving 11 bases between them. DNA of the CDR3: TGTGCCAGCAGCTTGTCCGGGGGAGCTGAAGCTTTCTTT. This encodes CASSLSGGAEAFF.

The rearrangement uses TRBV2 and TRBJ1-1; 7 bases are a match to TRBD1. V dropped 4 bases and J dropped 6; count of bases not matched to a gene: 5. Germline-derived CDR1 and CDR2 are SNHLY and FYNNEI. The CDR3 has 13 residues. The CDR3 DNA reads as TGTGCCAGCAGTGGATCCGGGACAGCTGAAGCTTTCTTT. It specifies CASSGSGTAEAFF.